The source of this T cell receptor (beta chain) is a study of T-cell reconstitution after alpha-beta-depleted transplantation in children. Unique molecular identifiers were incorporated when the TCRbeta library was constructed. TCRdb used MiXCR to reprocess the PCR reads, holding one entry per CDR3 protein. The table lists 350,000 to 400,000 distinct CDR3 sequences, about a fifth of them singletons. V lost 0 bases to trimming and J lost 7 bases; unmatched junction nucleotides: 10. Germline-derived CDR1 and CDR2 are SGHRS and YFSETQ. The CDR3 has 16 amino acids. This clonotype turned up a few times. The clonotype was recovered from a human donor who donated a stem cell graft to a child with acute myeloid leukemia. The chain couples TRBV5-1 to TRBJ2-7; 10 nucleotides match TRBD1. The specimen was PBMCs from the stem cell graft donor, collected from the stem cell graft. CDR3 residues: CASSLALGTGAREQYF. The CDR3 bases are TGCGCCAGCAGCTTGGCCCTCGGGACAGGGGCGAGGGAGCAGTACTTC.